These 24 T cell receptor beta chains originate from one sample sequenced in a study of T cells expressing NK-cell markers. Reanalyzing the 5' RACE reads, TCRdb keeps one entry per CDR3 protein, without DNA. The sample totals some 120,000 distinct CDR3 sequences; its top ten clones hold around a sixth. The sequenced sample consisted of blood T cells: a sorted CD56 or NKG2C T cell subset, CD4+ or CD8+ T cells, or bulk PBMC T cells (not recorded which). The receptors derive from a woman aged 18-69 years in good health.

CDR3 region: CASTGVDGELFF. This rearrangement joins TRBV6-2 or TRBV6-3 to TRBJ2-2. The CDR3 covers 12 residues. Germline CDR1 and CDR2: MNHEY and SVGEGT.

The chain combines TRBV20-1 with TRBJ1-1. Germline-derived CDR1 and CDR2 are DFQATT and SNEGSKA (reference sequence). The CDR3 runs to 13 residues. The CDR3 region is CSARQYLNTEAFF.

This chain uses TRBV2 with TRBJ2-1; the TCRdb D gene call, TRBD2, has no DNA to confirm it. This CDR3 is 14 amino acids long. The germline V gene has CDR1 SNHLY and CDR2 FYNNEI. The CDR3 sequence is CAIPSGGAYNEQFF.

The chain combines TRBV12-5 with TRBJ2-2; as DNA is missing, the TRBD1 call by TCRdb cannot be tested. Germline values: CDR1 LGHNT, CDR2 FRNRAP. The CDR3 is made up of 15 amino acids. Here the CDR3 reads CASGWTGGYTGELFF.

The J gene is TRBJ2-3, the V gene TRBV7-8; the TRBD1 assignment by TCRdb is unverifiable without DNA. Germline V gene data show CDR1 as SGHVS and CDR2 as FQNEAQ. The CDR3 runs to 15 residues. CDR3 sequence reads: CASSPWGAGTDTQYF.

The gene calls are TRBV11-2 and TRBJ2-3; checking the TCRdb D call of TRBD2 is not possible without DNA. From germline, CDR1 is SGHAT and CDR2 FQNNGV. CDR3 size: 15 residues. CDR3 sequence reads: CASSQPSGYSDTQYF.

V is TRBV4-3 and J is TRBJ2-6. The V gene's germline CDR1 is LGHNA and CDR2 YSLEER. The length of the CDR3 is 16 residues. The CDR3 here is CASSQNQGSGANVLTF.

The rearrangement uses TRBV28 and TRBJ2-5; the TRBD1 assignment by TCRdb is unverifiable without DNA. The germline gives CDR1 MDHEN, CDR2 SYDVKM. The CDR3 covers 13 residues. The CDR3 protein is CASRGRLGETQYF.

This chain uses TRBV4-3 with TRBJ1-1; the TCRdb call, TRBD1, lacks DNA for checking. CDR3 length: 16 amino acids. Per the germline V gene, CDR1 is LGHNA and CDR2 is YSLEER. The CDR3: CASSQEPGTGVTEAFF.

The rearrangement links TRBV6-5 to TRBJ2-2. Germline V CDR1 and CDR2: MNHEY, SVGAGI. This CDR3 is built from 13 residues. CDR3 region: CASSYGTSGELFF.

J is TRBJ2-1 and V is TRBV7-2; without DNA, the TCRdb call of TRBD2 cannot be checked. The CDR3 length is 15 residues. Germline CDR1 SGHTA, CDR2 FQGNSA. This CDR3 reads CASSFSAGGLDEQFF.

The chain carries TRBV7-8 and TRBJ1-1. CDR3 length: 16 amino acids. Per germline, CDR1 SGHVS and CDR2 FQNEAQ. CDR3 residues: CASSPLEYIQDTEAFF.

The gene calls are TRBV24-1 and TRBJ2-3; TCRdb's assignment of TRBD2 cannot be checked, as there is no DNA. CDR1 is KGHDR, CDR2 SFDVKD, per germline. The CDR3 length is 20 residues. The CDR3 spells CATSDLPKTSGRAGTDTQYF.

CDR3 protein: CASSKREYTDTQYF. This chain links TRBV28 with TRBJ2-3; as DNA is missing, the TRBD2 call by TCRdb cannot be tested. Per germline, CDR1 MDHEN and CDR2 SYDVKM. CDR3 size: 14 residues.

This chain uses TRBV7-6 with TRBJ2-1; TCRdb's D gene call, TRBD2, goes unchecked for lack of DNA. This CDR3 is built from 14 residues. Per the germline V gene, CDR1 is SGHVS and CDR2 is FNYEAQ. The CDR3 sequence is CASSSETGLRELFF.

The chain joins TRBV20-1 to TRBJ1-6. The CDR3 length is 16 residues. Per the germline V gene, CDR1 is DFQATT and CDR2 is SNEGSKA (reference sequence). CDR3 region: CSARASSGGYNSPLHF.

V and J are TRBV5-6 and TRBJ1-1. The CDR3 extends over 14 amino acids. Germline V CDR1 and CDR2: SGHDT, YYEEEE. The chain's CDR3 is CASSFFGGGTEAFF.

The CDR3 loop is CSAPLRDLSYNEQFF. The genes are TRBV20-1 and TRBJ2-1; TCRdb outputs TRBD2, but without DNA this stays unchecked. Germline assignment: CDR1 DFQATT and CDR2 SNEGSKA (reference sequence). This CDR3 is 15 amino acids long.

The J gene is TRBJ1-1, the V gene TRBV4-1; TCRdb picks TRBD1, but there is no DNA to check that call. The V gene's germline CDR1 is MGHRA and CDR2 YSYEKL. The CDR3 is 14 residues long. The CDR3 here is CASSQPDSRAEAFF.

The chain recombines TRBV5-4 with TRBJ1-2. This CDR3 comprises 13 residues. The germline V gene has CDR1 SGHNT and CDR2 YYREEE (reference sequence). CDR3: CASSLVGSYGYTF.

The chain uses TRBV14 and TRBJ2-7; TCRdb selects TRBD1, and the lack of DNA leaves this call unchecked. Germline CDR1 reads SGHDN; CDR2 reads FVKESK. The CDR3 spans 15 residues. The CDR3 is CASSQGLASSYEQYF.

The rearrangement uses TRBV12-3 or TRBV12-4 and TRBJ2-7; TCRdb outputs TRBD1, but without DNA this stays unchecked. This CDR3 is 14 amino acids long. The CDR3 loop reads CASNGAGESYEQYF.

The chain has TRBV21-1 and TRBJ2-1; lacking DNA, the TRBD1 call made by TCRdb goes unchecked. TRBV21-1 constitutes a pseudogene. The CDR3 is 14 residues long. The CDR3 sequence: CASSLPYYRDEQSF.

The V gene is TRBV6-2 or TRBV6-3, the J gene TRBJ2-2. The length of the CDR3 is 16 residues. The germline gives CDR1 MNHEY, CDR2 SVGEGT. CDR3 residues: CASSPDLLTNTGELFF.